A selection of T cell receptor beta chains follows, all from one sample in a study of CD8+CD57+ T cells in acquired aplastic anemia. TCRdb re-called the reads through MiXCR, storing one row per CDR3 protein. The sample comprises 250,000 to 350,000 distinct CDR3 sequences, 56% of which are singletons, and 1% to 1.5% rests with the top ten. The specimen was sorted CD4+, CD8+, or CD8+CD57+ T cells (not recorded which) from PBMCs. The source is a human donor with aplastic anemia. CDR3s include the opening cysteine and the closing phenylalanine or tryptophan. The D gene is left open where the match is weak. Clone size, where shown, is once, few, many, or a class for clones that have expanded.

V	J	D	size	DNA	CDR3
TRBV7-9	TRBJ2-1	TRBD2	.	TGTGCCAGCAGCTTAACGGGGCCCGGGACTAGCGGTTACAATGAGCAGTTCTTC	CASSLTGPGTSGYNEQFF
TRBV7-3	TRBJ2-1	TRBD2	many	TGTGCCAGCAGCTTAATCGAAGCGGGAGATCACTACAATGAGCAGTTCTTC	CASSLIEAGDHYNEQFF
TRBV7-2	TRBJ1-6	.	.	TGTGCCACCTCCGAGCCCCCGATCATCGCACCCCTCCACTTT	CATSEPPIIAPLHF
TRBV6-6	TRBJ2-1	TRBD2	.	TGTGCCAGCAGGATACTAGCGGGGGGGCTCTATGAGCAGTTCTTC	CASRILAGGLYEQFF
TRBV20-1	TRBJ2-1	.	.	TGCAGTGCGAGCAGGGACGGGGAGTTCTTC	CSASRDGEFF
TRBV3-1	TRBJ1-3	TRBD1	.	TGTGCCAGCAGCCAGAAGGGGGCAAGCTCTGGAAACACCATATATTTT	CASSQKGASSGNTIYF
TRBV25-1	TRBJ1-2	.	many	TGTGCCAGCAGTTCTCTCACAAAGGTGGGACCCAACTATGGCTACACCTTC	CASSSLTKVGPNYGYTF
TRBV7-9	TRBJ1-3	.	.	TGTGCCAGCAGCTTACGCGGGGTTCTCTCTGGAAACACCATATATTTT	CASSLRGVLSGNTIYF
TRBV5-8	TRBJ1-5	.	few	TGTGCCAGCAGCTTGGGGGGGGGGGCCGGGCCCCAGCATTTT	CASSLGGGAGPQHF
TRBV19	TRBJ2-4	TRBD1	.	TGTGCCAGTAGCCCCTCGGGACAGGGACACAAAAACATTCAGTACTTC	CASSPSGQGHKNIQYF
TRBV7-6	TRBJ2-7	TRBD2	few	TGTGCCAGCAGCTTTCCTAGCGGGGGGGCCTACGAGCAGTACTTC	CASSFPSGGAYEQYF